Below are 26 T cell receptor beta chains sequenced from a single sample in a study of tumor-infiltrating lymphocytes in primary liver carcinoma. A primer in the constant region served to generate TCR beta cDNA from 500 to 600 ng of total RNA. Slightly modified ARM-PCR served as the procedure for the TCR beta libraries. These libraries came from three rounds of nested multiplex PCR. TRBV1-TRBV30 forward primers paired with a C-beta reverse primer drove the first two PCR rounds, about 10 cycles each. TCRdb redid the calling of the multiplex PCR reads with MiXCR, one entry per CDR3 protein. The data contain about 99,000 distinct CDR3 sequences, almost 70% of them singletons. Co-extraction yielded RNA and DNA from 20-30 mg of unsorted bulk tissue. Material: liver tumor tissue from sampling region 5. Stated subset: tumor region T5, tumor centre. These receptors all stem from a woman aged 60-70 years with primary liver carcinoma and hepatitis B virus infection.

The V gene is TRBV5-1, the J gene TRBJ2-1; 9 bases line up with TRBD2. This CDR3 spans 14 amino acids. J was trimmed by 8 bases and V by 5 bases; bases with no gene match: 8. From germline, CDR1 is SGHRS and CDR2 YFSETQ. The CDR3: CASRTSGSYHEQFF. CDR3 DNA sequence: TGCGCCAGCAGAACTAGCGGGTCATACCATGAGCAGTTCTTC.

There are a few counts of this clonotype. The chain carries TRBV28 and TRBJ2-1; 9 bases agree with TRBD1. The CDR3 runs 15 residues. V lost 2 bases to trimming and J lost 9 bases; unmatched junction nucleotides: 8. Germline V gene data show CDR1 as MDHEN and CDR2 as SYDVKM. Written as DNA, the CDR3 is TGTGCCAGCAGTTTAGCGGGGACAGGGAGCTTTGAGCAGTTCTTC. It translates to CASSLAGTGSFEQFF.

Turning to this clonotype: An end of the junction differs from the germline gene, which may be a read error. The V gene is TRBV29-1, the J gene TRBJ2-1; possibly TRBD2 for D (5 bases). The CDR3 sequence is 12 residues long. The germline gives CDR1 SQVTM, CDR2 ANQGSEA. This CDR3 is CSVEFYSDHQFF. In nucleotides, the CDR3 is TGTAGCGTTGAATTTTACTCGGACCATCAGTTCTTC.

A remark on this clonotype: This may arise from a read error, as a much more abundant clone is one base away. The CDR3 region has the DNA TGTGCCAGCAACAGGCTCAATGAGCAGTTCTTC. It codes for CASNRLNEQFF. The chain joins TRBV28 to TRBJ2-1; D is perhaps TRBD1 (5 bases). Germline values: CDR1 MDHEN, CDR2 SYDVKM. This CDR3 spans 11 amino acids. V lost 7 bases, J lost 6 bases, and 7 bases lay in between. The full variable domain, rest sourced from reference TRBV28 and TRBJ2-1, is DVKVTQSSRYLVKRTGEKVFLECVQDMDHENMFWYRQDPGLGLRLIYFSYDVKMKEKGDIPEGYSVSREKKERFSLILESASTNQTSMYLCASNRLNEQFFGPGTRLTVL.

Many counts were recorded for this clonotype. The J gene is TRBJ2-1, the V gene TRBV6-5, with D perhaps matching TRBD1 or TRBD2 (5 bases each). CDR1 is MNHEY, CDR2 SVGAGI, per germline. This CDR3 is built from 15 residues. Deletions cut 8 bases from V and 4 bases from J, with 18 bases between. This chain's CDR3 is CASAEAGGGYNEQFF. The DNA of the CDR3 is TGTGCCAGCGCTGAGGCGGGTGGGGGATACAATGAGCAGTTCTTC.

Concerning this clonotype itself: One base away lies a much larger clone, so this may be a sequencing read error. The CDR3 nucleotides read TGCAGCGTTGGGGGGGGGTTCCACATGAACACTGAAGCTTTCTTT. This sequence encodes CSVGGGFHMNTEAFF. V gene TRBV29-1 combines with J gene TRBJ1-1, with D perhaps TRBD1 (5 bases). Germline values: CDR1 SQVTM, CDR2 ANQGSEA. The CDR3 length is 15 residues. Trimming cost V 4 bases and J 0 bases, with 15 bases left between them.

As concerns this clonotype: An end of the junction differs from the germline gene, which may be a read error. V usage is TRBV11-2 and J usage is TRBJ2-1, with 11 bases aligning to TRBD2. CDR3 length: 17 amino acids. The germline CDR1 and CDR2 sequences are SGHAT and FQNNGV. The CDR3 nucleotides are TGCGCCAGCAGCTTAGGTCTGGTAGCGGGGGGGCCGAATGAGCACTTCTTC. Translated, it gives CASSLGLVAGGPNEHFF.

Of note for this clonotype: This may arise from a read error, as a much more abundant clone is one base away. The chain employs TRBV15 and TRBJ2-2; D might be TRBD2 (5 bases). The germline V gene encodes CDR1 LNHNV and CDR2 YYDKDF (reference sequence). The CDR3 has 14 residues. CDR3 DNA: TGTGCCGCCAGCGAGACTACGAACACCGGGGAGCTGTTTTTT. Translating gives CAASETTNTGELFF.

Written as DNA, the CDR3 is TGTCGCAGCAGCCAAATGACAGGGGGCTTGGAAGCTTTCTTT. Its translation is CRSSQMTGGLEAFF. The chain carries TRBV14 and TRBJ1-1; 10 nucleotides align to TRBD1. The CDR3 covers 14 residues. CDR1 is SGHDN and CDR2 is FVKESK in the germline V gene.

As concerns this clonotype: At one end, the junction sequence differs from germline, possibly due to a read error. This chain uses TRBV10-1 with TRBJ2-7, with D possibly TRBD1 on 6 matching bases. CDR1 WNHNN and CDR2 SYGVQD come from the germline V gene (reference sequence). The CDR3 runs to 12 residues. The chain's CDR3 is CACSDPTGQWYF. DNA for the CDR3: TGCGCCTGCAGTGACCCAACAGGGCAGTGGTACTTC.

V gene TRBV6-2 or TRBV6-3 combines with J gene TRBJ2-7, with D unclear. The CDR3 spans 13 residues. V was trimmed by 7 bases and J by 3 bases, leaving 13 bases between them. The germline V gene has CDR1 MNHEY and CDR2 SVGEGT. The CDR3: CASTLPRSYEQYF. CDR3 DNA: TGTGCCAGCACGTTGCCGCGGAGCTACGAGCAGTACTTC.

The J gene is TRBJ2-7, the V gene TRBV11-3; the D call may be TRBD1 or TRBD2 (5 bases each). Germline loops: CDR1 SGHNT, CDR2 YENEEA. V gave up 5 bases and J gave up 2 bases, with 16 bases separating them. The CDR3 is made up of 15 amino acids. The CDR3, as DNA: TGTGCCAGCAGCCTGAGGGGAGTTGTACCCTACGAGCAGTACTTC. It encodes CASSLRGVVPYEQYF.

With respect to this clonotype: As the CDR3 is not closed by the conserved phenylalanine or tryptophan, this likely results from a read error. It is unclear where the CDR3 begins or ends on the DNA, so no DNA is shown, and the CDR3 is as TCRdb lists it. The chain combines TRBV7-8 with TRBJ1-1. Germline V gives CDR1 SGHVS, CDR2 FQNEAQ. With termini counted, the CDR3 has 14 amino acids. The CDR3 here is CTSSLGGGTQSIFL.

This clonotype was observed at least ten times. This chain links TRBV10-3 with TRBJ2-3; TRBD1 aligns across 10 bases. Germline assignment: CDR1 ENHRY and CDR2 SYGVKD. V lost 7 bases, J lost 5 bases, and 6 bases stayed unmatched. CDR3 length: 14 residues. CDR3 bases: TGTGCCATCAAGCGAGACAGGGGGCAAGATACGCAGTATTTT. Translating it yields CAIKRDRGQDTQYF.

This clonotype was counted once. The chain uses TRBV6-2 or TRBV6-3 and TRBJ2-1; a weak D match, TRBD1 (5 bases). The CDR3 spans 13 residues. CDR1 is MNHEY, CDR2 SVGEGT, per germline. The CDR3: CTSRVNANNEQFF. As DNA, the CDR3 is TGTACAAGCAGGGTGAATGCAAACAATGAGCAGTTCTTC.

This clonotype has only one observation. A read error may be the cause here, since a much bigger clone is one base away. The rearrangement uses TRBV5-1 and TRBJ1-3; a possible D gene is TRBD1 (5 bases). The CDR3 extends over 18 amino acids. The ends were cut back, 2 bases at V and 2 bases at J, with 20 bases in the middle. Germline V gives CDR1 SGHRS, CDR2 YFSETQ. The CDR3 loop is CASSLFSGQLNTGNTIYF. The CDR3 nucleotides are TGCGCCAGCAGCTTATTTTCGGGGCAACTAAACACTGGAAACACCATATATTTT. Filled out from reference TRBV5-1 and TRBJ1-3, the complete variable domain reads KAGVTQTPRYLIKTRGQQVTLSCSPISGHRSVSWYQQTPGQGLQFLFEYFSETQRNKGNFPGRFSGRQFSNSRSEMNVSTLELGDSALYLCASSLFSGQLNTGNTIYFGEGSWLTVV.

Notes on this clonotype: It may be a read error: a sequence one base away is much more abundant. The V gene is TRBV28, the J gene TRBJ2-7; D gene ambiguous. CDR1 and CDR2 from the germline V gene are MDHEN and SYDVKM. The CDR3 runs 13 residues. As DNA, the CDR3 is TGTGCCAGCAGTTTACCTCCCCGGTACGGGCAGTACTTC. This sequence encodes CASSLPPRYGQYF.

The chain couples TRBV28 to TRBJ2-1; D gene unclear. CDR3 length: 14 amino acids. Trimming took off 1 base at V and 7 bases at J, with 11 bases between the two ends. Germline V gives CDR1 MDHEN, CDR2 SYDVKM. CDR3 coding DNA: TGTGCCAGCAGTTTATTCTCTACTGGTAATGAGCAGTTCTTC. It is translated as CASSLFSTGNEQFF.

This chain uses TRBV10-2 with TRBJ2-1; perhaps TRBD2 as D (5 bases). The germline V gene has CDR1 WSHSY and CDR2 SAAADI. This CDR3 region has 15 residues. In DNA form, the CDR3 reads TGCCCTAGCAGTGCGATAGCAGCTGCCTATGGTGAGCAGTTCTTC. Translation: CPSSAIAAAYGEQFF.

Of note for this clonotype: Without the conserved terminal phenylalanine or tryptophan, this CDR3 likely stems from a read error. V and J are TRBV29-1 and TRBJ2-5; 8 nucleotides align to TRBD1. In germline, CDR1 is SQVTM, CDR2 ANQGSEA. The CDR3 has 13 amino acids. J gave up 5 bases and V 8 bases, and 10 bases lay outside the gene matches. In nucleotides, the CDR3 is TGCAGCACCGGACAGGGTTTAGGGGAGACCCAGTACTCC. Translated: CSTGQGLGETQYS.

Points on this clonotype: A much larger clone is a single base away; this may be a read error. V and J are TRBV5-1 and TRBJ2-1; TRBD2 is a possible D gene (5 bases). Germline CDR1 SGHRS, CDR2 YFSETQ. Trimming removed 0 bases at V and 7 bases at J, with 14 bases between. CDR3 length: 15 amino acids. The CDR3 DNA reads TGCGCCAGCAGCTTGGTGGTAGCGAGAGTGAATGAGCAGTTCTTC. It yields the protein CASSLVVARVNEQFF.

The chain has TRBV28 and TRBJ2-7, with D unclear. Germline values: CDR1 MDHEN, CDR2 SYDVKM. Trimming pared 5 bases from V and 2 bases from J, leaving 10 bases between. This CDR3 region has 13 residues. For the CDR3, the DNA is TGTGCCAGCAGTAGAGTGGGGACCTACGAGCAGTACTTC. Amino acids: CASSRVGTYEQYF.

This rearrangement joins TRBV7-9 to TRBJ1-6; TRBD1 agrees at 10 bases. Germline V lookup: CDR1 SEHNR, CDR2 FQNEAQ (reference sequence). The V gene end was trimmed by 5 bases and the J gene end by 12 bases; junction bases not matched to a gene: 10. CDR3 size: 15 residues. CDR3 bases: TGTGCCAGCAGCGCGTCCGGGACAGGGGAGGTACCCCTCCACTTT. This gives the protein CASSASGTGEVPLHF.

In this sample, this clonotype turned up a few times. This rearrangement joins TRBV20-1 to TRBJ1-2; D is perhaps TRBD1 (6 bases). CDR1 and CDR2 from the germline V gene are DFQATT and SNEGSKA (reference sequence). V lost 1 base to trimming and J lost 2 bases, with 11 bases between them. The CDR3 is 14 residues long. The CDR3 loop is CSARGGRRNYGYTF. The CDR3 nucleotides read TGCAGTGCTAGAGGGGGGCGCCGCAACTATGGCTACACCTTC.

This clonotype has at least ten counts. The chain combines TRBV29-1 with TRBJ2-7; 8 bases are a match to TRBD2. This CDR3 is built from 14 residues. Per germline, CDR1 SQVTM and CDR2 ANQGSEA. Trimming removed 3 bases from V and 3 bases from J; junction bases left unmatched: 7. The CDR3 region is CSVEGAGGIYEQYF. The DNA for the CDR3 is TGCAGCGTTGAGGGTGCGGGAGGCATCTACGAGCAGTACTTC.

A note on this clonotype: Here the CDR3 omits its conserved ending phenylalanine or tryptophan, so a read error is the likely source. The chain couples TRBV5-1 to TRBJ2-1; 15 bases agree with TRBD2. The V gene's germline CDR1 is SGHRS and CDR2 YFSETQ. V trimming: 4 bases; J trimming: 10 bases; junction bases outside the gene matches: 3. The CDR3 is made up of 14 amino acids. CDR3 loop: CASSPGTSGREQFL. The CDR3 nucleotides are TGCGCCAGCAGCCCTGGGACTAGCGGGAGGGAGCAGTTCTTA.